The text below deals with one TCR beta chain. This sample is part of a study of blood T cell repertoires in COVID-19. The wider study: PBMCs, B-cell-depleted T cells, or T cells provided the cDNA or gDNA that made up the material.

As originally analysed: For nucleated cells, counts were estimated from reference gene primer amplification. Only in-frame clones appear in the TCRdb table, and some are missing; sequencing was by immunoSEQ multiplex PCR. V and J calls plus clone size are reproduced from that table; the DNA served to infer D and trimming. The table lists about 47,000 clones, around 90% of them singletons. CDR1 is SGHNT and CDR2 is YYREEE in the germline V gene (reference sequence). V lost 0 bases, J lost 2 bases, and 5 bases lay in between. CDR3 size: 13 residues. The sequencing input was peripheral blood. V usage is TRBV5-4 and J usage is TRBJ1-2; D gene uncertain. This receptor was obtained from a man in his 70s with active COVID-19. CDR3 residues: CASSLDQNYGYTF. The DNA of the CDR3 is TGTGCCAGCAGCTTGGACCAGAACTATGGCTACACCTTC.